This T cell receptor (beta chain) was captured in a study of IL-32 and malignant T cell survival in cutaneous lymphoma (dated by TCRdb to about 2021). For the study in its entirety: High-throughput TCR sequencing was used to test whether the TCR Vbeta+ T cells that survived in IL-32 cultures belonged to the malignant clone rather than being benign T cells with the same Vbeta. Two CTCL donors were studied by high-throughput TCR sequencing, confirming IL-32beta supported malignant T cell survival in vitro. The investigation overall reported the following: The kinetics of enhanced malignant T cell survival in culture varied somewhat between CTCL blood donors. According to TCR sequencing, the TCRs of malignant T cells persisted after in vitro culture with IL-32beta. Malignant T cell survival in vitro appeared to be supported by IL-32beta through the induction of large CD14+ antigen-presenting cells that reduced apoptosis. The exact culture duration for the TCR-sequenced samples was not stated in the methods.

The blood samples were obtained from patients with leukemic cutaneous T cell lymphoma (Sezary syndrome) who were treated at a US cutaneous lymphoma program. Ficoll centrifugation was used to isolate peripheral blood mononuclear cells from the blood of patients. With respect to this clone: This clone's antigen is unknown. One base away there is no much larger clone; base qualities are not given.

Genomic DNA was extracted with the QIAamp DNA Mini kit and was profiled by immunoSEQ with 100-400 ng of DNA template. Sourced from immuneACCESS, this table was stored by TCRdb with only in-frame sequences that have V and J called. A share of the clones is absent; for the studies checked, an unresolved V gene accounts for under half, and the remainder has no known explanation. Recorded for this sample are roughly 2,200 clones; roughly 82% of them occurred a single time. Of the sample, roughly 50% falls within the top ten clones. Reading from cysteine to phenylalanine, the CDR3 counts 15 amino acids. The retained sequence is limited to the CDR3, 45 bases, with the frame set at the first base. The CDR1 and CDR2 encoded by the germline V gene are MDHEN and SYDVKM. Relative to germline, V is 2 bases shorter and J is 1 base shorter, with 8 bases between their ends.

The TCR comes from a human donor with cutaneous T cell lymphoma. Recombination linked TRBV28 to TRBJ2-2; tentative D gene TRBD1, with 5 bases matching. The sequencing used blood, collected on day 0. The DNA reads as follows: TGTGCCAGCAGTTTACAGGGTGTGAACACCGGGGAGCTGTTTTTT. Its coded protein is CASSLQGVNTGELFF.